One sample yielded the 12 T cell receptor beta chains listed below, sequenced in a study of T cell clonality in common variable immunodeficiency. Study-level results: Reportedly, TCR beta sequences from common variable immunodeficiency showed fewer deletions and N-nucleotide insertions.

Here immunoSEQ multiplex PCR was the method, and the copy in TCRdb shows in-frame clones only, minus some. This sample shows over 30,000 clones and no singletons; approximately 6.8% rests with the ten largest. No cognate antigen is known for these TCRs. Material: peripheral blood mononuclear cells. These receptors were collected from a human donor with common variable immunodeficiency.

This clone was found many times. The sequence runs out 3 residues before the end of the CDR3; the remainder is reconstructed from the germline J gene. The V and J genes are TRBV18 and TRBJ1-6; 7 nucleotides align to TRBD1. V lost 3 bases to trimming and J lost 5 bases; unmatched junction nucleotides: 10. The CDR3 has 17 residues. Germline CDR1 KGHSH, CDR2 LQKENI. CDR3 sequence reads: CASSPFTGTANNSPLHF. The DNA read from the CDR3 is TGTGCCAGCTCACCTTTCACCGGGACAGCGAATAATTCACCC.

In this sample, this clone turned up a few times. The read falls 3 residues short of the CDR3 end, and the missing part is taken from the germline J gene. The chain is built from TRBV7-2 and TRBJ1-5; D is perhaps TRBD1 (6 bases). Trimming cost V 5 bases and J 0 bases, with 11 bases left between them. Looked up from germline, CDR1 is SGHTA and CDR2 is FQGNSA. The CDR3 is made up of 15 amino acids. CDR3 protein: CASSPGQPSNQPQHF. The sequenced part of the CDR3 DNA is TGTGCCAGCAGCCCAGGACAGCCTAGCAATCAGCCC.

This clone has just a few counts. The sequenced part of the CDR3 DNA is TGTGCCAGTAGTATTAGTCCGACTACGTCCGGGGAG. Residues: CASSISPTTSGE. The entire CDR3 is CASSISPTTSGELFF. The chain joins TRBV19 to TRBJ2-2; possible D gene TRBD2, 5 bases. The CDR3 end falls 3 residues outside the read, so it is completed with the germline J gene. V lost 3 bases and J 6 bases, leaving 14 bases between the germline ends. In germline, CDR1 is LNHDA, CDR2 SQIVND (reference sequence). CDR3 length: 15 amino acids.

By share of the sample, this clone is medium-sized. The CDR3 spells CSADTTSGGAYEQFF. The sequenced CDR3 bases are TGCAGTGCAGACACGACTAGCGGGGGAGCGTATGAG. This rearrangement joins TRBV20-1 to TRBJ2-1; TRBD2 matches 12 bases. The sequence runs out 3 residues before the end of the CDR3; the remainder is reconstructed from the germline J gene. CDR1 and CDR2 (germline): DFQATT, SNEGSKA (reference sequence). The CDR3 covers 15 residues. The J segment lost 8 bases and the V segment lost 6 bases, leaving 11 bases of the junction unmatched.

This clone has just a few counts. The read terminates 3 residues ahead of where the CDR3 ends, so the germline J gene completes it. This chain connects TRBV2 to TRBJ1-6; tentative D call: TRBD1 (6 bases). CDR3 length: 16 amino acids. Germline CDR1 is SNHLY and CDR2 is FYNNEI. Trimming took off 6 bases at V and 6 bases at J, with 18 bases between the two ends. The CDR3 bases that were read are TGTGCCAGCAGCCACGGGGGGGGCCTGCGTAATTCACCC. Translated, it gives CASSHGGGLRNSP. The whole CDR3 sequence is CASSHGGGLRNSPLHF.

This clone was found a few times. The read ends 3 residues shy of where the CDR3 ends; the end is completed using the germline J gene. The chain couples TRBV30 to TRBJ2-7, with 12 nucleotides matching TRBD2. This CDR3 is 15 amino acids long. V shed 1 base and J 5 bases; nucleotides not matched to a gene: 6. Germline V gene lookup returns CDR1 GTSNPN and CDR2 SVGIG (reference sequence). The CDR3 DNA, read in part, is TGTGCCTGGAGTGGAACTAGCGGGAGGTCGAACGAG. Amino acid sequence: CAWSGTSGRSNE. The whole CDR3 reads CAWSGTSGRSNEQYF.

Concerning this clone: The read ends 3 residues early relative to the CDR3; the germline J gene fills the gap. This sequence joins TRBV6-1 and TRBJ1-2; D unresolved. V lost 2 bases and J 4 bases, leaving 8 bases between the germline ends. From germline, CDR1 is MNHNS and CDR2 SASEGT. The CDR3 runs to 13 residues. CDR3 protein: CASSESRLYGYTF. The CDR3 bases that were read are TGTGCCAGCAGTGAATCGAGGCTCTATGGC.

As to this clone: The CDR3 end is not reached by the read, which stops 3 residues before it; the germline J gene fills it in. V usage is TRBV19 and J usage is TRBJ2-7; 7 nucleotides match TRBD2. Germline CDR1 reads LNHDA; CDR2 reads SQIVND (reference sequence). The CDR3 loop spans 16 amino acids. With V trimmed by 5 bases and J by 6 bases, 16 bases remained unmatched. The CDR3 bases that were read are TGTGCCAGTAGTGTTGACGGACTAGTGGGAGCTCGCGAG. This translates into CASSVDGLVGARE. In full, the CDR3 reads CASSVDGLVGAREQYF.

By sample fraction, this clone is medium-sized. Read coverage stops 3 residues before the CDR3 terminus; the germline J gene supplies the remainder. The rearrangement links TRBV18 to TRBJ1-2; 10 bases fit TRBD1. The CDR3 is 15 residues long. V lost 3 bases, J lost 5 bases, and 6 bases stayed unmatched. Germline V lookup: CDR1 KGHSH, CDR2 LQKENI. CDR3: CASSPRMDRGYGYTF. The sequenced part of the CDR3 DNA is TGTGCCAGCTCACCCCGAATGGACAGGGGGTATGGC.

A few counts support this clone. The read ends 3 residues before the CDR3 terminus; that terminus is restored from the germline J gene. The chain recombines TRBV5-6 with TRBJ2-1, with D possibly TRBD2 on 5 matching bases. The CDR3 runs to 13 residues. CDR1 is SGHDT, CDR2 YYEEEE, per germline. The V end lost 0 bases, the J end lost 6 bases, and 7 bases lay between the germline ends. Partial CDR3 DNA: TGTGCCAGCAGCTTGGAGGCGGGCAATGAG. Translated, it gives CASSLEAGNE. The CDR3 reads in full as CASSLEAGNEQFF.

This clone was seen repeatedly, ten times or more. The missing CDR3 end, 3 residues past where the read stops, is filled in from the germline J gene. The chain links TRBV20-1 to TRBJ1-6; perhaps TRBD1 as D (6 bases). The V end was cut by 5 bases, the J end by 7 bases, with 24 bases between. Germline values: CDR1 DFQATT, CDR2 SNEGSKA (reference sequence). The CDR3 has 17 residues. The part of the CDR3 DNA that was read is TGCAGTGCTCCTAAGAATGACAGGCTCTTCGGGAATTCACCC. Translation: CSAPKNDRLFGNSP. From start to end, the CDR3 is CSAPKNDRLFGNSPLHF.

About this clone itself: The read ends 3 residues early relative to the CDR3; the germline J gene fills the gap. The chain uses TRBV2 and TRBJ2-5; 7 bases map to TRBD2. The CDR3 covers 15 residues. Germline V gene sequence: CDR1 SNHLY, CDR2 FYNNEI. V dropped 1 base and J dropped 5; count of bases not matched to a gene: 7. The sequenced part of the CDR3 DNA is TGTGCCAGCAGTGAAGTAGGACTAGTCCGTGAGACC. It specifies CASSEVGLVRET. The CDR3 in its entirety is CASSEVGLVRETQYF.